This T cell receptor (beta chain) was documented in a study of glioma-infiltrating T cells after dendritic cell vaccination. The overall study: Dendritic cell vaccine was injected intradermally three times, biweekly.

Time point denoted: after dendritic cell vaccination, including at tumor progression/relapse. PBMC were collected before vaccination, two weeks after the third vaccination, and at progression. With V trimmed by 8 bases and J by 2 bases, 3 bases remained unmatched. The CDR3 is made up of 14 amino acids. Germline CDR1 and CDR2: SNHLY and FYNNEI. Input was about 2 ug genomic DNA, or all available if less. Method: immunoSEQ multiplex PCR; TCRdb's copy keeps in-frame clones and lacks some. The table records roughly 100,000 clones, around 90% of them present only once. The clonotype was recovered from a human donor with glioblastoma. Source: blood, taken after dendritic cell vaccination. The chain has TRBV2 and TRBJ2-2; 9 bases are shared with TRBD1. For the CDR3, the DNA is TGTGCCAGCCGGACAGGGGAAAACACCGGGGAGCTGTTTTTT. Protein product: CASRTGENTGELFF.